This T cell receptor (beta chain) was observed in a study of blood T cell repertoires in COVID-19. Germline assignment: CDR1 MGHDK and CDR2 SYGVNS. The CDR3 length is 11 residues. As regards this clone: Germline is not matched at one junction end, which may reflect a read error.

Original data processing: Reference gene primer amplification gave nucleated cell count estimates. Using immunoSEQ multiplex PCR, the repertoire was profiled, and TCRdb retains in-frame clones only, with some absent. The V and J calls and clone size come from that table; D and trimming were worked out from the DNA. The sample lists 160,000 or so clones; under 90% were seen once. The chain combines TRBV25-1 with TRBJ1-1, with 7 bases aligning to TRBD1. Sequenced sample: PBMCs or T cells enriched from blood (not recorded which). This TCR derives from a woman aged 55-75 years who had recovered from COVID-19. The DNA for the CDR3 is TGTGCCAGCAAGACAGGGTCTGACGCTTTCTTT. This gives the protein CASKTGSDAFF.